These 3 T cell receptor beta chains originate from one sample sequenced in a study of T cells in Graves' hyperthyroidism and ophthalmopathy. Template material for amplifying TCR beta CDR3 regions consisted of RNA transcripts. With the HTBI primer set, the TCR CDR3 went through a first round of RT-PCR. TCRdb reanalysed the multiplex PCR reads using MiXCR and keeps one entry per CDR3 protein. The sample has under 750,000 distinct CDR3 sequences, around 19% seen once. Sequenced material: blood. The receptors here all came from a woman aged 50 to 60 with Graves' hyperthyroidism that later progressed to Graves' ophthalmopathy.

This clonotype was seen a handful of times. The genes are TRBV19 and TRBJ1-1; D call uncertain. From germline, CDR1 is LNHDA and CDR2 SQIVND (reference sequence). The CDR3 runs to 13 residues. This CDR3 is CAAGGDLNTEAFF. CDR3 DNA sequence: TGTGCAGCGGGCGGCGACCTGAACACTGAAGCTTTCTTT.

Comments on this clonotype: The CDR3 does not close with the conserved phenylalanine or tryptophan, likely indicating a read error. The V call is TRBV11-2, the J call TRBJ1-1; D is unclear. CDR1 SGHAT and CDR2 FQNNGV come from the germline V gene. Between the trimmed V and J ends, which lost 3 bases and 1 base, there was a span of 6 bases. CDR3 length equals 13 residues. The CDR3 nucleotides are TGTGCCAGCAGCTTGTGGGGGAACACTGAAGCTTTCTCT. This translates into CASSLWGNTEAFS.

The table lists this clonotype with a few counts. The rearrangement links TRBV29-1 to TRBJ2-2; tentative D call: TRBD1 (6 bases). Trimming removed 3 bases at V and 0 bases at J, with 17 bases between. Germline V lookup: CDR1 SQVTM, CDR2 ANQGSEA. The CDR3 runs 17 residues. CDR3 sequence: CSVEWWGRGANTGELFF. CDR3 coding DNA: TGCAGCGTTGAGTGGTGGGGCAGGGGAGCGAACACCGGGGAGCTGTTTTTT.